The 9 T cell receptor beta chains given below trace back to one sample, sequenced in a study of blood T cell repertoires in COVID-19. TCRdb's table, derived via immunoSEQ multiplex PCR, lists solely in-frame clones and lacks some. This table holds about 250,000 clones, around 88% found once. Sequencing was done on a sample of peripheral blood. Receptors were obtained from a woman aged 25 to 39 with COVID-19, enrolled during active disease.

DNA for the CDR3: TGCGCCAGCAGCTTGCGGGGGGCCGGCGGTGAGCAGTTCTTC. This translates into CASSLRGAGGEQFF. This sequence joins TRBV5-1 and TRBJ2-1, with D possibly matching TRBD2 (7 bases). CDR3 length: 14 residues. V lost 1 base and J lost 9, with 14 bases in between. Per the germline V gene, CDR1 is SGHRS and CDR2 is YFSETQ.

The CDR3 loop reads CASSLAGEQPNYGYTF. CDR3 bases: TGTGCCAGTAGTCTGGCAGGGGAACAGCCTAACTATGGCTACACCTTC. J is TRBJ1-2 and V is TRBV19; TRBD1 might be the D (6 bases). Deletions cut 5 bases from V and 0 bases from J, with 16 bases between. The CDR3 totals 16 residues. CDR1 and CDR2 (germline): LNHDA, SQIVND (reference sequence).

This chain links TRBV29-1 with TRBJ1-5; D possibly corresponds to TRBD1 (5 bases). The CDR3 consists of 13 residues. Germline V gene data show CDR1 as SQVTM and CDR2 as ANQGSEA. Trimming removed 7 bases at V and 9 bases at J, with 19 bases between. In nucleotides, the CDR3 is TGCAGCGCTCCAGGGCTCCCCCACGGGCCCCAGCATTTT. It codes for CSAPGLPHGPQHF.

This chain joins TRBV28 and TRBJ1-1; D is unresolved. Germline V gene lookup returns CDR1 MDHEN and CDR2 SYDVKM. Trimming removed 8 bases from V and 0 bases from J, with 16 bases in between. This CDR3 has 15 amino acids. The CDR3 DNA reads as TGTGCCAGCCCTTCCCCGAGAGGATTGAACACTGAAGCTTTCTTT. It translates to CASPSPRGLNTEAFF.

V usage is TRBV19 and J usage is TRBJ2-2; D is unresolved. Trimming shortened V by 8 bases and J by 1 base, and 8 bases separated the two germline ends. The length of the CDR3 is 13 residues. Germline V lookup: CDR1 LNHDA, CDR2 SQIVND (reference sequence). The CDR3 bases are TGTGCCAGTGGTTGGAGGAACACCGGGGAGCTGTTTTTT. Encoded protein: CASGWRNTGELFF.

V usage is TRBV5-8 and J usage is TRBJ2-5; tentative D call: TRBD1 (6 bases). Looked up from germline, CDR1 is SGHTS and CDR2 is YDEGEE. This CDR3 comprises 18 residues. V lost 4 bases and J lost 0, with 22 bases in between. The CDR3 loop is CASSEPRGGGPYQETQYF. The CDR3 DNA is TGTGCCAGCAGCGAGCCCAGGGGTGGTGGTCCGTACCAAGAGACCCAGTACTTC.

Concerning this clone: The same CDR3 can be traced to other DNA sequences in this sample. V and J are TRBV6-5 and TRBJ2-7, with TRBD2 as a possible D gene (6 bases). The V end lost 0 bases, the J end lost 0 bases, and 9 bases lay between the germline ends. This CDR3 is built from 15 residues. Germline lookup yields CDR1 MNHEY and CDR2 SVGAGI. The CDR3 bases are TGTGCCAGCAGTTACTCCGGGGGTTCCTCCTACGAGCAGTACTTC. Translating gives CASSYSGGSSYEQYF.

In its sample, this clone was seen once. The chain has TRBV19 and TRBJ1-2; D is perhaps TRBD1 (6 bases). The CDR3 contains 13 residues. Germline V gives CDR1 LNHDA, CDR2 SQIVND (reference sequence). Trimming removed 4 bases from V and 4 bases from J, with 10 bases in between. The CDR3 sequence: CASSTGGSYGYTF. DNA of the CDR3: TGTGCCAGTAGTACGGGGGGCAGCTATGGCTACACCTTC. Complete variable domain (other parts from reference TRBV19 and TRBJ1-2): DGGITQSPKYLFRKEGQNVTLSCEQNLNHDAMYWYRQDPGQGLRLIYYSQIVNDFQKGDIAEGYSVSREKKESFPLTVTSAQKNPTAFYLCASSTGGSYGYTFGSGTRLTVV.

The gene calls are TRBV9 and TRBJ2-1; 7 bases are shared with TRBD2. The CDR3 extends over 16 amino acids. Germline V gene sequence: CDR1 SGDLS, CDR2 YYNGEE. The ends lost 4 bases at V and 0 bases at J; junction bases unmatched: 7. CDR3 DNA: TGTGCCAGCAGCCGTTCGACTAGCCCCTCCTACAATGAGCAGTTCTTC. This encodes CASSRSTSPSYNEQFF.